These T cell receptor beta chains were read from a single sample in a study of identical twins. MiXCR, applied by TCRdb to the 5' RACE reads, yields one record per CDR3 protein. The sample has 700,000 or so distinct CDR3 sequences; around 20% are singletons. The sample was also reused in another study, on T cells expressing NK-cell markers.

Sequencing was performed on PBMCs. The receptors were gathered from a woman between 18 and 29 years old in good health. Each CDR3 is given with its conserved first and last residue.

v_gene: TRBV10-1
j_gene: TRBJ2-7
CDR3aa: CASSVRDTYSYEQYF

v_gene: TRBV20-1
j_gene: TRBJ1-2
CDR3aa: CGQQGLLYGYTF

v_gene: TRBV29-1
j_gene: TRBJ2-5
CDR3aa: CSVERGRGETQYF

v_gene: TRBV7-2
j_gene: TRBJ2-1
CDR3aa: CASSLGAGNNEQFF

v_gene: TRBV6-1
j_gene: TRBJ1-4
CDR3aa: CASGDRGLKKLFF

v_gene: TRBV20-1
j_gene: TRBJ2-1
CDR3aa: CSARSGGARDEQFF

v_gene: TRBV24-1
j_gene: TRBJ2-1
CDR3aa: CATSGGDSYNEQFF

v_gene: TRBV24-1
j_gene: TRBJ2-3
CDR3aa: CATSDPLDGRSWGTQYF

v_gene: TRBV5-1
j_gene: TRBJ2-7
CDR3aa: CASARRTSSYEQYF

v_gene: TRBV5-1
j_gene: TRBJ2-2
CDR3aa: CASYESPNTGELFF

v_gene: TRBV20-1
j_gene: TRBJ2-5
CDR3aa: CSARGPSWGETQYF

v_gene: TRBV25-1
j_gene: TRBJ2-5
CDR3aa: CASSDASGGKTQYF

v_gene: TRBV20-1
j_gene: TRBJ2-7
CDR3aa: CSARDTGQGTYEQYF

v_gene: TRBV6-1
j_gene: TRBJ2-7
CDR3aa: CARTGLAPWGEQYF

v_gene: TRBV6-1
j_gene: TRBJ2-3
CDR3aa: CASSHLSSGGSDTQYF

v_gene: TRBV5-1
j_gene: TRBJ2-2
CDR3aa: CASSVANGSRLMTGELFF

v_gene: TRBV20-1
j_gene: TRBJ2-2
CDR3aa: CSALTNPANTGELFF

v_gene: TRBV5-6
j_gene: TRBJ2-3
CDR3aa: CASSLGREISTDTQYF

v_gene: TRBV14
j_gene: TRBJ2-7
CDR3aa: CASSPTSGLKYF

v_gene: TRBV5-1
j_gene: TRBJ2-3
CDR3aa: CASNVAREGQDTQYF

v_gene: TRBV7-2
j_gene: TRBJ2-1
CDR3aa: CASIVISGVNEQFF

v_gene: TRBV7-9
j_gene: TRBJ2-1
CDR3aa: CASSPRGGQDEQFF

v_gene: TRBV6-1
j_gene: TRBJ1-1
CDR3aa: CASSIPPSGTEAFF

v_gene: TRBV6-5
j_gene: TRBJ2-4
CDR3aa: CASSSLGGDTAKNIQYF

v_gene: TRBV10-3
j_gene: TRBJ2-1
CDR3aa: CAISVAGDEQFF